Each of the 17 T cell receptor beta chains below was sequenced from the same sample in a study of blood T cell repertoires in COVID-19 (TCRdb year 2020). To prepare the library, the immunoSEQ multiplex PCR assay was applied. The immuneACCESS repertoire file appears here via TCRdb, limited to in-frame rearrangements. These files lack a portion of the clones; in checked studies, under half of the deficit traces to unresolved V genes, and the cause of the others is not known. The sample contains 400,000 to 500,000 clones, around 86% of them found a single time. The top ten clones comprise 1.4% to 1.5% of the sample. Sample: peripheral blood. The source is a woman aged 25 to 39 with active or convalescent COVID-19.

CDR3 loop: CASSQDRLATFNEQFF. As DNA, the CDR3 is TGTGCCAGCAGCCAAGATCGGCTAGCAACCTTCAATGAGCAGTTCTTC. This chain connects TRBV3-1 (or the pseudogene TRBV3-2) to TRBJ2-1, with D tentatively TRBD2 (5 bases). V was cut by 0 bases and J by 6 bases, with 15 bases left in between. The CDR3 length is 16 residues. Germline assignment: CDR1 LGHDT and CDR2 YNNKEL (reference sequence).

The CDR3 reads CASGSGDIRNEKLFF. CDR3 bases: TGTGCTAGTGGTTCAGGGGACATTCGTAATGAAAAACTGTTTTTT. V gene TRBV12-5 combines with J gene TRBJ1-4; possibly TRBD1 for D (6 bases). CDR3 length: 15 residues. Germline values: CDR1 LGHNT, CDR2 FRNRAP. V was shortened by 4 bases and J by 4 bases, with 13 bases between the two germline ends.

This clone was picked up one time. This chain connects TRBV18 to TRBJ1-2; D perhaps matches TRBD1 (6 bases). V lost 3 bases and J lost 4, with 9 bases in between. In germline, CDR1 is KGHSH, CDR2 LQKENI. The CDR3 has 13 residues. Here the CDR3 DNA reads TGTGCCAGCTCACCGACAGGCCCCTATGGCTACACCTTC. Amino acid sequence: CASSPTGPYGYTF.

The chain uses TRBV5-8 and TRBJ1-1; no definite D call. Trimming took off 0 bases at V and 8 bases at J, with 14 bases between the two ends. Germline-derived CDR1 and CDR2 are SGHTS and YDEGEE. The CDR3 is 14 residues long. The CDR3, as DNA: TGTGCCAGCAGCTTGGTAGCGGCAGGTGTCGAAGCTTTCTTT. Amino acid sequence: CASSLVAAGVEAFF.

V usage is TRBV19 and J usage is TRBJ1-1, with D unclear. This CDR3 is 15 amino acids long. Germline V lookup: CDR1 LNHDA, CDR2 SQIVND (reference sequence). V was clipped by 10 bases and J by 2 bases, with 20 bases between them. CDR3 bases: TGTGCCACCTCCAAAGAGACTATTATCAACACTGAAGCTTTCTTT. Translated: CATSKETIINTEAFF.

The chain employs TRBV10-2 and TRBJ2-1, with TRBD2 matching over 9 bases. The CDR3 length is 14 residues. CDR1 is WSHSY, CDR2 SAAADI, per germline. J was trimmed by 7 bases and V by 8 bases; bases with no gene match: 9. The CDR3 loop is CASFQGLAFNEQFF. The CDR3 DNA is TGCGCCAGCTTTCAGGGACTAGCTTTTAATGAGCAGTTCTTC.

This chain links TRBV7-8 with TRBJ2-1; the match to TRBD2 covers 14 bases. V lost 0 bases and J lost 5; bases outside the gene matches: 6. Germline V gene sequence: CDR1 SGHVS, CDR2 FQNEAQ. The length of the CDR3 is 18 residues. The CDR3 reads CASSLAGLAGVSDNEQFF. CDR3 DNA sequence: TGTGCCAGCAGCTTAGCGGGACTAGCGGGAGTAAGCGACAATGAGCAGTTCTTC.

The chain uses TRBV6-6 and TRBJ1-2; 8 positions agree with TRBD1. The CDR3 is 13 amino acids. Germline values: CDR1 MNHNY, CDR2 SVGAGI (reference sequence). V was pared by 6 bases and J by 4 bases, with 4 bases of the junction left unmatched. Here the CDR3 DNA reads TGTGCCAGCAGCGGACAGGGTCCCTATGGCTACACCTTC. Translating it yields CASSGQGPYGYTF.

The chain has TRBV6-5 and TRBJ2-7; tentative D call: TRBD2 (6 bases). Trimming removed 5 bases from V and 9 bases from J, with 20 bases in between. This CDR3 region has 14 residues. Germline V gives CDR1 MNHEY, CDR2 SVGAGI. CDR3 sequence reads: CASSTRDWLEWQYF. The CDR3 DNA reads as TGTGCCAGCAGTACCCGGGACTGGCTAGAGTGGCAGTACTTC.

The chain has TRBV10-3 and TRBJ2-1; 8 positions match TRBD2. From germline, CDR1 is ENHRY and CDR2 SYGVKD. This CDR3 comprises 17 residues. Trimming at V came to 2 bases and at J to 2 bases, leaving 8 bases not matched to a gene. The CDR3 bases are TGTGCCATCAGTGAGGGACTGAGCGGGAGCACCTACAATGAGCAGTTCTTC. This translates into CAISEGLSGSTYNEQFF.

The rearrangement links TRBV29-1 to TRBJ2-7; 9 positions agree with TRBD1. The germline V gene encodes CDR1 SQVTM and CDR2 ANQGSEA. This CDR3 region has 15 residues. V shed 0 bases, J shed 5 bases, and the junction held 8 bases outside the gene matches. The CDR3 bases are TGCAGCGTTGAAGAACGGGACAGGGAGAGCCACGAGCAGTACTTC. This gives the protein CSVEERDRESHEQYF.

This clone was detected only once. The V call is TRBV10-3, the J call TRBJ1-2; perhaps TRBD1 as D (5 bases). The CDR3 is made up of 11 amino acids. Trimming left V 8 bases short and J 6 bases short, with 10 bases between. CDR1 is ENHRY, CDR2 SYGVKD, per germline. The CDR3 here is CAIRRGDGYTF. The DNA for the CDR3 is TGTGCCATCCGCCGGGGGGATGGCTACACCTTC.

CDR3 DNA: TGTGCCAGCAGCCCCAGTGGGGGGGCGGTCACTGAAGCTTTCTTT. This sequence encodes CASSPSGGAVTEAFF. The gene calls are TRBV7-9 and TRBJ1-1; possibly TRBD1 for D (6 bases). Germline V gives CDR1 SEHNR, CDR2 FQNEAQ (reference sequence). V lost 5 bases to trimming and J lost 4 bases, with 17 bases between them. CDR3 length equals 15 residues. The variable domain in full, with the rest retrieved from reference TRBV7-9 and TRBJ1-1, is DTGVSQNPRHKITKRGQNVTFRCDPISEHNRLYWYRQTLGQGPEFLTYFQNEAQLEKSRLLSDRFSAERPKGSFSTLEIQRTEQGDSAMYLCASSPSGGAVTEAFFGQGTRLTVV.

This chain connects TRBV7-2 to TRBJ2-1; D call uncertain. The length of the CDR3 is 13 residues. In germline, CDR1 is SGHTA, CDR2 FQGNSA. Trimming shortened V by 1 base and J by 9 bases, and 10 bases separated the two germline ends. The CDR3 DNA sequence: TGTGCCAGCAGCTTAGTTCGCGCGGCTGAGCAGTTCTTC. It specifies CASSLVRAAEQFF. Full variable domain (outside the CDR3, taken from reference TRBV7-2 and TRBJ2-1): GAGVSQSPSNKVTEKGKDVELRCDPISGHTALYWYRQSLGQGLEFLIYFQGNSAPDKSGLPSDRFSAERTGGSVSTLTIQRTQQEDSAVYLCASSLVRAAEQFFGPGTRLTVL.

This clone was detected only once. The rearrangement joins TRBV5-1 to TRBJ1-1, with 11 bases fitting TRBD1. This CDR3 is 15 amino acids long. CDR1 is SGHRS, CDR2 YFSETQ, per germline. V lost 4 bases, J lost 1 base, and 3 bases stayed unmatched. The CDR3: CASSVGQGANTEAFF. In DNA form, the CDR3 reads TGCGCCAGCAGCGTAGGACAGGGGGCGAACACTGAAGCTTTCTTT. The whole variable domain, filled in from reference TRBV5-1 and TRBJ1-1, reads KAGVTQTPRYLIKTRGQQVTLSCSPISGHRSVSWYQQTPGQGLQFLFEYFSETQRNKGNFPGRFSGRQFSNSRSEMNVSTLELGDSALYLCASSVGQGANTEAFFGQGTRLTVV.

The chain carries TRBV18 and TRBJ2-6, with 7 bases aligning to TRBD1. Per the germline V gene, CDR1 is KGHSH and CDR2 is LQKENI. The CDR3 sequence is 17 residues long. The J segment lost 3 bases and the V segment lost 0 bases, leaving 5 bases of the junction unmatched. The CDR3 DNA reads as TGTGCCAGCTCACCACCGTTGGGACAGATTGGGGCCAACGTCCTGACTTTC. Translation gives CASSPPLGQIGANVLTF.

This clone has just one count. V gene TRBV4-2 combines with J gene TRBJ2-1; 7 nucleotides agree with TRBD1. The CDR3 sequence is 12 residues long. V shed 4 bases, J shed 15 bases, and the junction held 9 bases outside the gene matches. In germline, CDR1 is LGHNA, CDR2 YNFKEQ. This CDR3 is CASSPNRDSRFF. The CDR3 DNA follows: TGTGCCAGCAGCCCCAATAGGGACAGCCGGTTCTTC.